The following is a T cell receptor (beta chain) sequence with its context. This entry belongs to a study of technical replicates of blood from a handful of donors. The data were produced by immunoSEQ multiplex PCR, yet TCRdb's version contains in-frame clones alone and is incomplete. The sample includes 91,000 or so clones, about 96% of them seen just once. This CDR3 has 18 amino acids. Germline lookup yields CDR1 SGHRS and CDR2 YFSETQ. V dropped 1 base and J dropped 0; count of bases not matched to a gene: 11. The V gene is TRBV5-1, the J gene TRBJ2-3; 7 bases are a match to TRBD2. Sequencing was performed on T cells isolated from PBMCs. The sequence came from a human donor in good health. The DNA for the CDR3 is TGCGCCAGCAGCTTGTGGCCCCCGCGGGGGACTAGCACAGATACGCAGTATTTT. This translates into CASSLWPPRGTSTDTQYF.